There are many counts of the clone carrying this T cell receptor beta chain. TCR beta CDR3 regions were amplified from RNA transcripts. The HTBI primer set served for first-round RT-PCR of the TCR CDR3. TCRdb used MiXCR to reprocess the multiplex PCR reads, holding one entry per CDR3 protein. Found here are about 600,000 distinct CDR3 sequences, 14% of them singletons; the top ten hold roughly 7%. This sample was taken from a study of T cells in Graves' hyperthyroidism and ophthalmopathy. Investigators excluded patients with uncontrolled infection, other autoimmune disease, pregnancy or lactation. The source of the PBMCs was less than 12 ml of fresh peripheral blood. CDR1 MGHDK and CDR2 SYGVNS come from the germline V gene. This CDR3 contains 15 residues. Trimming removed 4 bases from V and 3 bases from J; junction bases left unmatched: 9.

The sequencing input was blood. The clonotype comes from a young woman with Graves' ophthalmopathy. The chain couples TRBV25-1 to TRBJ2-7, with TRBD2 identical over 7 bases. CDR3 sequence reads: CASSASWGRVYEQYF. The CDR3 region has the DNA TGTGCCAGCAGTGCTTCCTGGGGGAGGGTCTACGAGCAGTACTTC.